This TCR beta chain was retrieved from a study of blood T cells in healthy people across ages. The study's findings and limits: PBMCs left unsorted prevented a conclusive naive versus antigen-experienced comparison. Higher diversity, along with more naive CD4+ cells, distinguished long-lived donors from aged donors.

Then a second PCR, running roughly 7 to 11 cycles, was carried out with a sample-barcoded 5' primer and a J-beta primer mix. One entry per CDR3 protein results from TCRdb running MiXCR on the 5' RACE reads. The sample comprises 1.4 million or so distinct CDR3 sequences, approximately 43% of which are singletons, and roughly 3.7% rests with the top ten. There are 14 residues in the CDR3. Germline lookup yields CDR1 DFQATT and CDR2 SNEGSKA (reference sequence). The V gene end was trimmed by 3 bases and the J gene end by 4 bases; junction bases not matched to a gene: 8. This clonotype was detected only a few times. The antigen is unknown.

The V call is TRBV20-1, the J call TRBJ1-1; 7 positions match TRBD1. Sequencing was carried out using blood. The source is a woman between 18 and 29 years old in good health. The CDR3 DNA reads as TGCAGTGCTAGCCCCTCGACAGGGATCACTGAAGCTTTCTTT. Amino acid sequence: CSASPSTGITEAFF.